A single sample is the source of the 4 T cell receptor beta chains below, sequenced in a study of blood T cell repertoires in COVID-19. Some clones are missing from TCRdb's copy, which holds only in-frame ones; the method was immunoSEQ multiplex PCR. The repertoire holds some 180,000 clones, with approximately 85% as singletons. What was sequenced was peripheral blood. All receptors derive from a woman aged 55-69 years with acute or convalescent COVID-19.

In nucleotides, the CDR3 is TGCGCCAGCAGCCAAGAAGGAGGACAGGGTCTAGCCAAAAACATTCAGTACTTC. Translating gives CASSQEGGQGLAKNIQYF. The rearrangement joins TRBV4-1 to TRBJ2-4; TRBD1 matches at 8 bases. The CDR3 contains 18 residues. With V trimmed by 0 bases and J by 0 bases, 7 bases remained unmatched. CDR1 and CDR2 (germline): MGHRA, YSYEKL.

The V call is TRBV30, the J call TRBJ1-2; perhaps TRBD1 as D (5 bases). The germline gives CDR1 GTSNPN, CDR2 SVGIG (reference sequence). V dropped 2 bases and J dropped 7 bases, with 11 bases sitting between them. The CDR3 extends over 12 amino acids. CDR3 region: CAWSYGGSGYTF. CDR3 in DNA: TGTGCCTGGAGTTACGGGGGTAGTGGCTACACCTTC.

The rearrangement links TRBV5-1 to TRBJ1-1, with D unclear. V lost 4 bases to trimming and J lost 1 base, with 8 bases between them. Germline-derived CDR1 and CDR2 are SGHRS and YFSETQ. The CDR3 loop spans 13 amino acids. CDR3 nucleotides: TGCGCCAGCAGCCTAGAATCGAACACTGAAGCTTTCTTT. It codes for CASSLESNTEAFF.

The V call is TRBV7-9, the J call TRBJ2-7; D possibly corresponds to TRBD2 (6 bases). Trimming took off 5 bases at V and 0 bases at J, with 11 bases between the two ends. The CDR3 has 14 residues. Germline V gene lookup returns CDR1 SEHNR and CDR2 FQNEAQ (reference sequence). The CDR3 DNA follows: TGTGCCAGCAGCGTTGACGGGGGCTCCTACGAGCAGTACTTC. Amino acid sequence: CASSVDGGSYEQYF. Combining the CDR3 with reference TRBV7-9 and TRBJ2-7 gives the whole variable domain DTGVSQNPRHKITKRGQNVTFRCDPISEHNRLYWYRQTLGQGPEFLTYFQNEAQLEKSRLLSDRFSAERPKGSFSTLEIQRTEQGDSAMYLCASSVDGGSYEQYFGPGTRLTVT.